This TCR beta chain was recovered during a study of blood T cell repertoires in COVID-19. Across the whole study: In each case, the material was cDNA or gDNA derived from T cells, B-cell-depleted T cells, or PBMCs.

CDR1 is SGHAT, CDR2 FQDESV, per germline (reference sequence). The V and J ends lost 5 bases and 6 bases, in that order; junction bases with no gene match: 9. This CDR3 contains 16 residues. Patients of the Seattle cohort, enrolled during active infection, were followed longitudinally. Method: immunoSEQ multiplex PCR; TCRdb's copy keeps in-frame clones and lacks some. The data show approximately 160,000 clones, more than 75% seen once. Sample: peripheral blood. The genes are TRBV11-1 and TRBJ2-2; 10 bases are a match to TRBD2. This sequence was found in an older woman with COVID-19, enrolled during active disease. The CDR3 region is CASSPDPSGRAGELFF. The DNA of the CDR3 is TGTGCCAGCAGCCCAGATCCTAGCGGGAGAGCCGGGGAGCTGTTTTTT.